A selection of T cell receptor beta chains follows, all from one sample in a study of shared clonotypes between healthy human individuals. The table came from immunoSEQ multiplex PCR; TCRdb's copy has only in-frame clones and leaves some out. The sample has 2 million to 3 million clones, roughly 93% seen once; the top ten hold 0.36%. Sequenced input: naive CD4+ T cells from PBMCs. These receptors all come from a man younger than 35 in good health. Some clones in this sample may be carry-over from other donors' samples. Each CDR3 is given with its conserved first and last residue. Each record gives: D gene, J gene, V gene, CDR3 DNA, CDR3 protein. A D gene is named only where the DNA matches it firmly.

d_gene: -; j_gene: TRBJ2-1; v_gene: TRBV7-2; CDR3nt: TGTGCCAGCAGCGAAAACTCTAGGACGGGCTCCTACAATGAGCAGTTCTTC; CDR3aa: CASSENSRTGSYNEQFF
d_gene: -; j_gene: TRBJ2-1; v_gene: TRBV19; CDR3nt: TGTGCCAGTAGTATAACGGCGGGAATGTATGAGCAGTTCTTC; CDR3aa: CASSITAGMYEQFF
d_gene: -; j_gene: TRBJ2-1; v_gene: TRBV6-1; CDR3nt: TGTGCCACTCGAGTAGTCGACGTCAATGAGCAGTTCTTC; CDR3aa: CATRVVDVNEQFF
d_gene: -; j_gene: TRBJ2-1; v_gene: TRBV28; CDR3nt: TGTGCCAGCAGTTTCCAAGTCGGGGAGCAGTTCTTC; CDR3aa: CASSFQVGEQFF
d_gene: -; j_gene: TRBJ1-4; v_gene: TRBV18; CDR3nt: TGTGCCAGCTCAGCGGTCGGGGAAAAACTGTTTTTT; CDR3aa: CASSAVGEKLFF
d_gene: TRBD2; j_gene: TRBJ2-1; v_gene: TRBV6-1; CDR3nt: TGTGCCAGCACCCCGACTAGCGGCCCCTACAATGAGCAGTTCTTC; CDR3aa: CASTPTSGPYNEQFF
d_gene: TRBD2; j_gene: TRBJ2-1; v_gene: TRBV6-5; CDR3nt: TGTGCCAGCAGCCCGGGGGGCTCCTACAATGAGCAGTTCTTC; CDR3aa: CASSPGGSYNEQFF
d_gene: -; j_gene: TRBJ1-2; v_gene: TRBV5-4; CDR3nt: TGTGCCAGCAGCCTGGGGGGGCGGACGGTTAACTATGGCTACACCTTC; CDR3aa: CASSLGGRTVNYGYTF
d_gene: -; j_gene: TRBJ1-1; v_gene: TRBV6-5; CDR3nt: TGTGCCAGCAGTTACTCCGGCCATTGGAACACTGAAGCTTTCTTT; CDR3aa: CASSYSGHWNTEAFF
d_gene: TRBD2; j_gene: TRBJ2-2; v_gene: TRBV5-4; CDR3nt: TGTGCCAGCAGCACCCTTACCCAAGCGGGAGGCACCGGGGAGCTGTTTTTT; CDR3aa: CASSTLTQAGGTGELFF
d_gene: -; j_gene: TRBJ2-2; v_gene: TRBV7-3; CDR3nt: TGTGCCAGCACCCGGGCACCCAACACCGGGGAGCTGTTTTTT; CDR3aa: CASTRAPNTGELFF
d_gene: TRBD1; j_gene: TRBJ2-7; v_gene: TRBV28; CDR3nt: TGTGCCAGCAGTGCCGCAGGGGGCTTTTCCTACGAGCAGTACTTC; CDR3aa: CASSAAGGFSYEQYF
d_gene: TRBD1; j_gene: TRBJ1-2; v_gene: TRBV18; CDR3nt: TGTGCCAGCTCACCGGGACAGGGGACTCGGGGCTACACCTTC; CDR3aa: CASSPGQGTRGYTF
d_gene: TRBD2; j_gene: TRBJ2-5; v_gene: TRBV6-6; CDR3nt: TGTGCCAGCAGGATCCTAGCGGGAGAGGAGACCCAGTACTTC; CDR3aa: CASRILAGEETQYF
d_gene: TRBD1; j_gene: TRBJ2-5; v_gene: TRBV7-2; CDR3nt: TGTGCCAGCAGCTTATGGGACAGGTACCAAGAGACCCAGTACTTC; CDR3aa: CASSLWDRYQETQYF
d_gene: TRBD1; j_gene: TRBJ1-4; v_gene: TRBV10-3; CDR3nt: TGTGCCATCAAGGAGGGGACAGTTAATGAAAAACTGTTTTTT; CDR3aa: CAIKEGTVNEKLFF
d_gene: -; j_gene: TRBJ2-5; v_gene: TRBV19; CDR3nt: TGTGCCAGTAGTACGGATAGAATACAAGGGACCCAGTACTTC; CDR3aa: CASSTDRIQGTQYF
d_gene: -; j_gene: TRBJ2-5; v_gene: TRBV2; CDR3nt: TGTGCCAGCAGTACAAATAGCGGTCAAGAGACCCAGTACTTC; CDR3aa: CASSTNSGQETQYF